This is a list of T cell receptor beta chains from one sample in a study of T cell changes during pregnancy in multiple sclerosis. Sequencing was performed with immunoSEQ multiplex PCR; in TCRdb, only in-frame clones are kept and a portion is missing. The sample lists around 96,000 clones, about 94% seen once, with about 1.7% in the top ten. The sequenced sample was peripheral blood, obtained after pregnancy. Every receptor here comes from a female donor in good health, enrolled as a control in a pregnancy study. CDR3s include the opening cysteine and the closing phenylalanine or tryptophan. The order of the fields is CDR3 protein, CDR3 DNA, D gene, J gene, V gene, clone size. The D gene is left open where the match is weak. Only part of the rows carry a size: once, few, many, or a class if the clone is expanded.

cdr3_aa: CASSSPGQGNTEAFF
cdr3_nt: TGTGCCAGCAGTTCCCCGGGACAGGGGAACACTGAAGCTTTCTTT
d_call: TRBD1
j_call: TRBJ1-1
v_call: TRBV28
clone_size: NA

cdr3_aa: CASSEVETTTGELFF
cdr3_nt: TGTGCCAGCAGTGAAGTCGAGACTACGACCGGGGAGCTGTTTTTT
d_call: NA
j_call: TRBJ2-2
v_call: TRBV2
clone_size: NA

cdr3_aa: CASSKWAGGVYEQYF
cdr3_nt: TGTGCCAGCAGCAAATGGGCAGGGGGCGTCTACGAGCAGTACTTC
d_call: NA
j_call: TRBJ2-7
v_call: TRBV21-1
clone_size: NA

cdr3_aa: CASSQDLPGTSEWNEQFF
cdr3_nt: TGTGCCAGCAGCCAAGATCTACCCGGGACTAGCGAATGGAATGAGCAGTTCTTC
d_call: TRBD2
j_call: TRBJ2-1
v_call: TRBV4-2
clone_size: once

cdr3_aa: CASSYAPRGSLYGYTF
cdr3_nt: TGTGCCAGCAGCTACGCTCCGCGAGGCAGTCTCTATGGCTACACCTTC
d_call: NA
j_call: TRBJ1-2
v_call: TRBV7-2
clone_size: NA

cdr3_aa: CASGRDSNYNEQFF
cdr3_nt: TGTGCTAGTGGTCGGGACAGCAACTACAATGAGCAGTTCTTC
d_call: TRBD1
j_call: TRBJ2-1
v_call: TRBV12-5
clone_size: NA

cdr3_aa: CASRGDLRNEQFF
cdr3_nt: TGTGCCAGCAGAGGGGATTTGCGCAATGAGCAGTTCTTC
d_call: NA
j_call: TRBJ2-1
v_call: TRBV2
clone_size: NA

cdr3_aa: CASSLAPDRGDTEAFF
cdr3_nt: TGTGCCAGCAGCTTAGCCCCAGACAGGGGGGATACTGAAGCTTTCTTT
d_call: TRBD1
j_call: TRBJ1-1
v_call: TRBV11-2
clone_size: once

cdr3_aa: CASSPGDSYEQYF
cdr3_nt: TGTGCTAGCAGCCCCGGTGATTCCTACGAGCAGTACTTC
d_call: NA
j_call: TRBJ2-7
v_call: TRBV7-7
clone_size: NA

cdr3_aa: CASRTRGETQYF
cdr3_nt: TGTGCCAGCAGGACAAGGGGAGAGACCCAGTACTTC
d_call: NA
j_call: TRBJ2-5
v_call: TRBV2
clone_size: NA

cdr3_aa: CASSPLGGSTYGYTF
cdr3_nt: TGTGCCAGCAGTCCCCTCGGGGGAAGTACCTATGGCTACACCTTC
d_call: NA
j_call: TRBJ1-2
v_call: TRBV27
clone_size: once

cdr3_aa: CASSLEAGRFLETQYF
cdr3_nt: TGTGCCAGCAGCTTGGAGGCCGGGAGATTTTTAGAGACCCAGTACTTC
d_call: NA
j_call: TRBJ2-5
v_call: TRBV5-4
clone_size: NA

cdr3_aa: CAWSDNAGQPQHF
cdr3_nt: TGTGCCTGGAGTGACAATGCGGGTCAGCCCCAGCATTTT
d_call: NA
j_call: TRBJ1-5
v_call: TRBV30
clone_size: NA

cdr3_aa: CASSKDREQGYTF
cdr3_nt: TGTGCCAGCAGTAAGGACAGGGAACAGGGCTACACCTTC
d_call: TRBD1
j_call: TRBJ1-2
v_call: TRBV2
clone_size: NA

cdr3_aa: CASSGTVNTEAFF
cdr3_nt: TGTGCCAGCAGTGGGACAGTAAACACTGAAGCTTTCTTT
d_call: TRBD1
j_call: TRBJ1-1
v_call: TRBV28
clone_size: once

cdr3_aa: CASEDRSPTGELFF
cdr3_nt: TGTGCCAGCGAGGACAGGAGTCCCACCGGGGAGCTGTTTTTT
d_call: TRBD1
j_call: TRBJ2-2
v_call: TRBV2
clone_size: once

cdr3_aa: CASSEGTATGYGYTF
cdr3_nt: TGTGCCAGCAGCGAAGGGACAGCCACCGGTTATGGCTACACCTTC
d_call: TRBD1
j_call: TRBJ1-2
v_call: TRBV9
clone_size: once

cdr3_aa: CAGLAGGPFTVHEQYF
cdr3_nt: TGTGCCGGATTAGCGGGAGGCCCTTTCACGGTCCACGAGCAGTACTTC
d_call: TRBD2
j_call: TRBJ2-7
v_call: TRBV28
clone_size: NA

cdr3_aa: CASSPRRAGDTEAFF
cdr3_nt: TGCGCCAGCAGCCCCCGTAGGGCAGGGGACACTGAAGCTTTCTTT
d_call: NA
j_call: TRBJ1-1
v_call: TRBV5-1
clone_size: once

cdr3_aa: CASSQGQLYGYTF
cdr3_nt: TGTGCCAGCAGCCAGGGACAGCTTTATGGCTACACCTTC
d_call: TRBD1
j_call: TRBJ1-2
v_call: TRBV5-5
clone_size: NA

cdr3_aa: CASSRGEPRTDTQYF
cdr3_nt: TGTGCCAGCAGCAGGGGGGAGCCCCGCACAGATACGCAGTATTTT
d_call: NA
j_call: TRBJ2-3
v_call: TRBV21-1
clone_size: NA

cdr3_aa: CASSMSSNEQFF
cdr3_nt: TGTGCCAGTAGTATGTCTAGCAATGAGCAGTTCTTC
d_call: NA
j_call: TRBJ2-1
v_call: TRBV19
clone_size: NA

cdr3_aa: CASSSGLAGVVDEQFF
cdr3_nt: TGCGCCAGCAGCTCCGGACTAGCGGGAGTTGTCGATGAGCAGTTCTTC
d_call: TRBD2
j_call: TRBJ2-1
v_call: TRBV5-1
clone_size: NA

cdr3_aa: CASGPGQGAETQYF
cdr3_nt: TGTGCTAGTGGGCCGGGACAGGGGGCAGAGACCCAGTACTTC
d_call: TRBD1
j_call: TRBJ2-5
v_call: TRBV12-5
clone_size: NA

cdr3_aa: CASSLQETQYF
cdr3_nt: TGTGCCAGCAGCCTACAAGAGACCCAGTACTTC
d_call: NA
j_call: TRBJ2-5
v_call: TRBV5-4
clone_size: NA

cdr3_aa: CASSQDWDSFGNEQFF
cdr3_nt: TGCGCCAGCAGCCAAGATTGGGACTCTTTTGGAAATGAGCAGTTCTTC
d_call: NA
j_call: TRBJ2-1
v_call: TRBV4-1
clone_size: NA

cdr3_aa: CASSLELAGGLSYNEQFF
cdr3_nt: TGTGCCAGCAGCTTAGAACTAGCGGGAGGTCTTTCCTACAATGAGCAGTTCTTC
d_call: TRBD2
j_call: TRBJ2-1
v_call: TRBV7-8
clone_size: once

cdr3_aa: CASSHPAGGYNEQFF
cdr3_nt: TGCGCCAGCAGCCACCCGGCAGGGGGTTACAATGAGCAGTTCTTC
d_call: TRBD1
j_call: TRBJ2-1
v_call: TRBV5-1
clone_size: NA

cdr3_aa: CASSQDQGLARNEQYF
cdr3_nt: TGCGCCAGCAGCCAAGATCAGGGACTAGCCCGAAACGAGCAGTACTTC
d_call: TRBD2
j_call: TRBJ2-7
v_call: TRBV4-1
clone_size: NA

cdr3_aa: CASSVGGREQYF
cdr3_nt: TGTGCCAGCAGCGTGGGAGGCAGAGAGCAGTACTTC
d_call: NA
j_call: TRBJ2-7
v_call: TRBV5-4
clone_size: NA

cdr3_aa: CASSLSVAYEQYF
cdr3_nt: TGTGCCAGCAGTCTTAGCGTCGCCTACGAGCAGTACTTC
d_call: NA
j_call: TRBJ2-7
v_call: TRBV28
clone_size: NA

cdr3_aa: CASSLAPTGSSYEQYF
cdr3_nt: TGCGCCAGCAGCTTGGCTCCGACAGGGAGCTCCTACGAGCAGTACTTC
d_call: TRBD1
j_call: TRBJ2-7
v_call: TRBV5-1
clone_size: once

cdr3_aa: CASSVVSGSVYNEQFF
cdr3_nt: TGTGCCAGCAGCGTAGTTAGTGGGAGCGTTTACAATGAGCAGTTCTTC
d_call: NA
j_call: TRBJ2-1
v_call: TRBV9
clone_size: NA

cdr3_aa: CASSLGQGSNQPQHF
cdr3_nt: TGCGCCAGCAGCTTAGGACAGGGCAGCAATCAGCCCCAGCATTTT
d_call: TRBD1
j_call: TRBJ1-5
v_call: TRBV5-1
clone_size: NA